This T cell receptor beta chain came from a study of regulatory T cells in long-lasting Graves disease. General observations from the study: Preferential use of TRBV28, TRBJ1-2 and TRBJ2-5 was seen in persistent disease.

Assembly of TCR beta libraries relied on iRepertoire HTBI primers together with Arm-PCR of CDR3 regions. TCRdb fed the multiplex PCR reads into MiXCR, producing one record per CDR3 protein. The sample holds around 400,000 distinct CDR3 sequences, 14% to 15% seen once. The time point is: newly diagnosed GD, antithyroid drugs for less than 3 months. RNA from PBMCs was the source of the TCR library. The CDR3 sequence is 14 residues long. Looked up from germline, CDR1 is GTSNPN and CDR2 is SVGIG (reference sequence). V shed 3 bases, J shed 4 bases, and the junction held 3 bases outside the gene matches. This clonotype was seen a handful of times. Its antigen is still unknown. These sequences were also reported in another study, on T cells in Graves' hyperthyroidism and ophthalmopathy. As that report states: Researchers ran a first-round RT-PCR on the TCR CDR3 using the HTBI primer set. Researchers found most expanded thyroid clonotypes above 0.001 in blood as well.

The sample here was peripheral blood mononuclear cells (PBMCs), taken at new diagnosis, from a patient treated with antithyroid drugs. This sequence was found in a woman in her thirties or forties with Graves disease. V and J are TRBV30 and TRBJ2-2; 9 bases agree with TRBD1. The CDR3 region is CAWRQGAVTGELFF. CDR3 DNA sequence: TGTGCCTGGAGACAGGGGGCGGTCACCGGGGAGCTGTTTTTT.